The source of this TCR beta chain is a study of cytomegalovirus exposure and HLA in healthy donors. In the study overall: A preliminary data release comprised around 85 million unique TCRs obtained from HLA-typed donors.

In the case of this clone: Its antigen is as yet unknown.

13 Jbeta primers and 60 Vbeta primers were used for the PCR. Profiled with immunoSEQ multiplex PCR; TCRdb holds only in-frame clones, not every one. The table has 55,000 or so clones, approximately 80% seen once. V lost 0 bases, J lost 0 bases, and 5 bases stayed unmatched. This CDR3 region has 17 residues. Findings and limits, study-wide: Sequence variants that were highly shared formed a cluster that was likely a sequencing artifact.

The V gene is TRBV23-1, the J gene TRBJ1-3; 7 bases fit TRBD1. TRBV23-1 is classed as an ORF, of uncertain function. This receptor was identified in a man in his fifties in good health and CMV-seronegative. The source material was PBMCs. As DNA, the CDR3 is TGCGCCAGCAGTCAATCTTTGGGACAGATCTCTGGAAACACCATATATTTT. Protein: CASSQSLGQISGNTIYF.